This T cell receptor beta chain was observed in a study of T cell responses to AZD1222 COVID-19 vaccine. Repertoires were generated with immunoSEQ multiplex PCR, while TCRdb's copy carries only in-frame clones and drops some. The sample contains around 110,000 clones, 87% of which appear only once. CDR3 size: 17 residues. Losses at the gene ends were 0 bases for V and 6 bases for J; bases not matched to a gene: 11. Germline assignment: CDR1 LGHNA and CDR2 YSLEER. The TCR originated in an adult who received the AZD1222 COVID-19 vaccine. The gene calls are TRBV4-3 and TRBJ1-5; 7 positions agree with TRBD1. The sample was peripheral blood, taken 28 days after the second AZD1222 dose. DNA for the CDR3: TGCGCCAGCAGCCAAGATCCTAGAGGGGGCGCGGGTCAGCCCCAGCATTTT. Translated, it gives CASSQDPRGGAGQPQHF.